The 27 T cell receptor beta chains presented below share a single source sample, sequenced in a study of blood T cell repertoires in COVID-19. Method: immunoSEQ multiplex PCR; TCRdb's copy keeps in-frame clones and lacks some. The data hold about 190,000 clones, with 89% observed a single time. Sequenced: peripheral blood. The receptors stem from a man between 40 and 49 years old with acute or convalescent COVID-19.

The chain carries TRBV10-3 and TRBJ2-7; 9 positions agree with TRBD1. CDR3 length: 14 amino acids. The germline CDR1 and CDR2 sequences are ENHRY and SYGVKD. V shed 6 bases, J shed 2 bases, and the junction held 5 bases outside the gene matches. The CDR3, as DNA: TGTGCCATCAGGCCGGGACAGGGAACCTACGAGCAGTACTTC. Amino acid sequence: CAIRPGQGTYEQYF.

The V gene is TRBV28, the J gene TRBJ2-3, with 10 bases aligning to TRBD2. The V gene end was trimmed by 6 bases and the J gene end by 1 base; junction bases not matched to a gene: 7. Germline V gene lookup returns CDR1 MDHEN and CDR2 SYDVKM. The CDR3 has 16 residues. CDR3 amino acids: CASSPSLAGGTDTQYF. The CDR3, as DNA: TGTGCCAGCAGCCCTTCCCTAGCGGGGGGCACAGATACGCAGTATTTT.

This sequence joins TRBV10-1 and TRBJ2-7; a possible D gene is TRBD1 (6 bases). This CDR3 spans 14 amino acids. V was pared by 5 bases and J by 2 bases, with 13 bases between. From germline, CDR1 is WNHNN and CDR2 SYGVQD (reference sequence). The CDR3 spells CASSRQGRTYEQYF. As DNA, the CDR3 is TGCGCCAGCAGTCGCCAGGGGAGAACCTACGAGCAGTACTTC.

The sample holds a few counts of this clone. CDR3 DNA: TGCGCCAGCAGCTTGATAGGTCAAGCCGGGACTGAAGCTTTCTTT. It yields the protein CASSLIGQAGTEAFF. This chain uses TRBV5-1 with TRBJ1-1; no definite D call. The CDR3 contains 15 residues. Germline CDR1 is SGHRS and CDR2 is YFSETQ. V shed 1 base and J shed 5 bases, with 15 bases lying between them.

The chain links TRBV18 to TRBJ2-3; a weak D match, TRBD1 (5 bases). Germline V CDR1 and CDR2: KGHSH, LQKENI. The CDR3 sequence is 17 residues long. Trimming stripped 3 bases from V and 1 base from J, with 17 bases between. The CDR3 loop is CASSPPGQGVGTDTQYF. In DNA form, the CDR3 reads TGTGCCAGCTCACCCCCGGGCCAAGGGGTCGGCACAGATACGCAGTATTTT.

This chain connects TRBV7-9 to TRBJ2-3; TRBD2 matches at 12 bases. This CDR3 spans 16 amino acids. The trim removed 4 bases at V and 3 bases at J, leaving 5 bases unmatched. Germline CDR1 and CDR2: SEHNR and FQNEAQ (reference sequence). The CDR3 DNA is TGTGCCAGCAGCTCCTGGACTAGCGGGGAGACAGATACGCAGTATTTT. Translating it yields CASSSWTSGETDTQYF.

This chain connects TRBV11-2 to TRBJ1-2; 8 bases fit TRBD1. The CDR3 consists of 16 residues. Germline CDR1 is SGHAT and CDR2 is FQNNGV. Germline trimming cut 7 bases from V and 7 bases from J; bases unmatched to any gene: 17. The CDR3 loop is CASKSRSDQGAVGYTF. In DNA form, the CDR3 reads TGTGCCAGCAAAAGTAGGTCCGACCAGGGGGCTGTTGGCTACACCTTC.

The chain has TRBV4-2 and TRBJ2-7; a possible D gene is TRBD1 (6 bases). Germline loops: CDR1 LGHNA, CDR2 YNFKEQ. This CDR3 is 15 amino acids long. V dropped 4 bases and J dropped 1 base, with 14 bases sitting between them. The CDR3 DNA reads TGTGCCAGCAGCCCGGAAACTGGACAGTCCTACGAGCAGTACTTC. Translated, it gives CASSPETGQSYEQYF.

J is TRBJ1-2 and V is TRBV6-6; D is perhaps TRBD1 (5 bases). Germline V gene sequence: CDR1 MNHNY, CDR2 SVGAGI (reference sequence). This CDR3 is built from 12 residues. Trimming took off 2 bases at V and 8 bases at J, with 9 bases between the two ends. The CDR3 here is CASSYAGRGYTF. CDR3 DNA: TGTGCCAGCAGTTACGCGGGGCGCGGCTACACCTTC.

This clone was recorded a few times. The V gene is TRBV10-3, the J gene TRBJ1-1; TRBD1 aligns across 7 bases. In germline, CDR1 is ENHRY, CDR2 SYGVKD. The CDR3 totals 16 residues. The junction had 9 bases not matched to a gene; V was cut back by 4 bases and J by 1 base. The CDR3 nucleotides are TGTGCCATCAGTGGCTCCCAGGGGGGATCGAACACTGAAGCTTTCTTT. Protein: CAISGSQGGSNTEAFF.

The chain joins TRBV5-1 to TRBJ2-7; 10 bases match TRBD1. Trimming took 0 bases from V and 5 from J; bases not matched to a gene: 5. Looked up from germline, CDR1 is SGHRS and CDR2 is YFSETQ. This CDR3 has 15 amino acids. The CDR3 nucleotides read TGCGCCAGCAGCTTGGGGGGACAGGGGACCCACGAGCAGTACTTC. Translating gives CASSLGGQGTHEQYF.

This clone was counted between two and nine times. The V gene is TRBV19, the J gene TRBJ1-1; tentatively, D is TRBD1 (5 bases). The CDR3 extends over 14 amino acids. Germline CDR1 LNHDA, CDR2 SQIVND (reference sequence). V lost 4 bases, J lost 1 base, and 10 bases lay in between. The CDR3 sequence is CASSKARANTEAFF. The CDR3 DNA follows: TGTGCCAGTAGTAAGGCCAGGGCGAACACTGAAGCTTTCTTT. The full variable domain, rest sourced from reference TRBV19 and TRBJ1-1, is DGGITQSPKYLFRKEGQNVTLSCEQNLNHDAMYWYRQDPGQGLRLIYYSQIVNDFQKGDIAEGYSVSREKKESFPLTVTSAQKNPTAFYLCASSKARANTEAFFGQGTRLTVV.

The chain couples TRBV20-1 to TRBJ1-1; D gene uncertain. The CDR3 is made up of 11 amino acids. Between the trimmed V and J ends, which lost 5 bases and 11 bases, there was a span of 15 bases. The germline gives CDR1 DFQATT, CDR2 SNEGSKA (reference sequence). This chain's CDR3 is CSAGREFQAFF. The DNA for the CDR3 is TGCAGTGCTGGAAGGGAGTTTCAGGCTTTCTTT.

The chain employs TRBV4-3 and TRBJ1-3, with D perhaps matching TRBD1 (6 bases). CDR1 and CDR2 (germline): LGHNA, YSLEER. Between the trimmed V and J ends, which lost 0 bases and 4 bases, there was a span of 16 bases. The length of the CDR3 is 17 residues. For the CDR3, the DNA is TGCGCCAGCAGCCAAGACCCCTGGACAGAGCGAGGAAACACCATATATTTT. It yields the protein CASSQDPWTERGNTIYF.

This chain joins TRBV7-2 and TRBJ1-1; D is unresolved. Per the germline V gene, CDR1 is SGHTA and CDR2 is FQGNSA. V gave up 5 bases and J gave up 6 bases, with 16 bases separating them. CDR3 length: 14 residues. Here the CDR3 DNA reads TGTGCCAGCAGCCAACGGACTCAAGACCCTGAAGCTTTCTTT. This codes for CASSQRTQDPEAFF.

This rearrangement joins TRBV5-4 to TRBJ1-1; TRBD1 is a possible D gene (6 bases). V shed 3 bases and J shed 6 bases, with 15 bases lying between them. The V gene's germline CDR1 is SGHNT and CDR2 YYREEE (reference sequence). The CDR3 runs 14 residues. The CDR3 DNA follows: TGTGCCAGCAGCTCCTCTAACAGGGACGCTGAAGCTTTCTTT. It translates to CASSSSNRDAEAFF.

This clone showed up just once. The chain is built from TRBV5-1 and TRBJ2-7, with 7 bases identical to TRBD2. Per the germline V gene, CDR1 is SGHRS and CDR2 is YFSETQ. V dropped 3 bases and J dropped 3; count of bases not matched to a gene: 6. This CDR3 has 14 residues. The DNA for the CDR3 is TGCGCCAGCAGCTCGGCTGGGGGGGACTACGAGCAGTACTTC. It encodes CASSSAGGDYEQYF.

The chain uses TRBV3-1 (or the pseudogene TRBV3-2) and TRBJ2-3; D is perhaps TRBD2 (6 bases). This CDR3 has 16 residues. Trimming stripped 4 bases from V and 7 bases from J, with 21 bases between. Per germline, CDR1 LGHDT and CDR2 YNNKEL (reference sequence). The CDR3 here is CASSPAPWGLGHTQYF. CDR3 DNA: TGTGCCAGCAGCCCCGCCCCGTGGGGACTTGGTCATACGCAGTATTTT.

The chain has TRBV27 and TRBJ1-2; maybe TRBD1 (6 bases). Germline loops: CDR1 MNHEY, CDR2 SMNVEV (reference sequence). Trimming took off 4 bases at V and 8 bases at J, with 14 bases between the two ends. This CDR3 region has 13 residues. Written as DNA, the CDR3 is TGTGCCAGCAGTTCTAAGGGGGAGAGGGGCTACACCTTC. Translating gives CASSSKGERGYTF.

Only one count was recorded for this clone. The rearrangement uses TRBV5-1 and TRBJ2-1; TRBD2 matches 8 bases. The J segment lost 5 bases and the V segment lost 4 bases, leaving 5 bases of the junction unmatched. The CDR3 spans 14 residues. The germline CDR1 and CDR2 sequences are SGHRS and YFSETQ. CDR3 amino acids: CASSGGLVNNEQFF. The CDR3 region has the DNA TGCGCCAGCAGCGGGGGACTAGTTAACAATGAGCAGTTCTTC.

This chain links TRBV2 with TRBJ2-2; TRBD2 aligns across 7 bases. V lost 8 bases and J lost 5; bases outside the gene matches: 11. The germline CDR1 and CDR2 sequences are SNHLY and FYNNEI. The CDR3 loop spans 15 amino acids. The CDR3 nucleotides read TGTGCCAGCCACGACACTAGCGTAAGAACCGGGGAGCTGTTTTTT. It codes for CASHDTSVRTGELFF.

A single count supports this clone. The chain employs TRBV9 and TRBJ1-4; 10 bases agree with TRBD1. The V and J ends lost 0 bases and 8 bases, in that order; junction bases with no gene match: 1. The CDR3 is 14 amino acids. Germline loops: CDR1 SGDLS, CDR2 YYNGEE. As DNA, the CDR3 is TGTGCCAGCAGCGTAGGACAGGGGGCGGAAAAACTGTTTTTT. This codes for CASSVGQGAEKLFF.

The chain joins TRBV30 to TRBJ2-5, with TRBD1 matching 7 bases. Unmatched junction bases numbered 5, after V lost 2 bases and J lost 5 bases. Germline V gene lookup returns CDR1 GTSNPN and CDR2 SVGIG (reference sequence). The CDR3 runs 13 residues. CDR3 DNA: TGTGCCTGGAGTCCCCAGGACAGGGAGACCCAGTACTTC. Translation: CAWSPQDRETQYF.

The CDR3, as DNA: TGTGCCAGCAGCGGGACAGGCATGATAGCTTTCTTT. Amino acids: CASSGTGMIAFF. The rearrangement joins TRBV2 to TRBJ1-1, with 8 bases fitting TRBD1. CDR3 length: 12 residues. Germline assignment: CDR1 SNHLY and CDR2 FYNNEI. The junction had 7 bases not matched to a gene; V was cut back by 6 bases and J by 10 bases.

The genes are TRBV18 and TRBJ1-1; D remains unclear. V was trimmed by 3 bases and J by 6 bases, leaving 11 bases between them. CDR1 is KGHSH, CDR2 LQKENI, per germline. The CDR3 has 13 amino acids. CDR3 in DNA: TGTGCCAGCTCACCGAGTTCGTGGTCTGAAGCTTTCTTT. Translation: CASSPSSWSEAFF.

The V gene is TRBV19, the J gene TRBJ2-2; no clear D. CDR3 length: 12 residues. The germline gives CDR1 LNHDA, CDR2 SQIVND (reference sequence). Deletions cut 7 bases from V and 8 bases from J, with 11 bases between. The CDR3 DNA reads as TGTGCCAGTAATCGTGCGGCTGGGGAGCTGTTTTTT. Translation gives CASNRAAGELFF.

The J gene is TRBJ2-3, the V gene TRBV3-1 (or the pseudogene TRBV3-2), with no clear D. This CDR3 region has 13 residues. The V end was cut by 1 base, the J end by 2 bases, with 4 bases between. CDR1 is LGHDT, CDR2 YNNKEL, per germline (reference sequence). As DNA, the CDR3 is TGTGCCAGCAGCCAAGCTTACACAGATACGCAGTATTTT. This translates into CASSQAYTDTQYF.